What follows is one T cell receptor (beta chain) and its context. The data belong to a study of blood T cell repertoires in COVID-19. Study-wide context: PBMCs, B-cell-depleted T cells, or T cells were the source of the cDNA or gDNA that made up the material.

The table came from immunoSEQ multiplex PCR; TCRdb's copy has only in-frame clones and leaves some out. Of 450,000 or so clones listed, 85% to 90% are singletons. Sequencing input: peripheral blood. This TCR was recovered from a man younger than 35 with COVID-19, enrolled during active disease.

CDR3 protein: CASRLAGNTGELFF. The CDR3 region has the DNA TGTGCCAGCAGACTAGCGGGGAACACCGGGGAGCTGTTTTTT. The V call is TRBV2, the J call TRBJ2-2; 9 bases match TRBD2. This CDR3 contains 14 residues. V was clipped by 6 bases and J by 1 base; unmatched bases: 0. CDR1 is SNHLY and CDR2 is FYNNEI in the germline V gene.